The 8 T cell receptor beta chains below were found in one sample sequenced in a study of chemoradiotherapy in HPV16-positive cancers. The table came from immunoSEQ multiplex PCR; TCRdb's copy has only in-frame clones and leaves some out. The table shows about 5,400 clones, with less than 85% occurring only once. The sample here was tumor tissue, taken from a patient who underwent chemoradiotherapy. The receptor source for this set is a human donor with HPV-associated anogenital cancer.

DNA of the CDR3: TGTGCCAGCTCACCAAATTCAGCCACCGGGGAGCTGTTTTTT. Translation: CASSPNSATGELFF. V gene TRBV18 combines with J gene TRBJ2-2, with D unresolved. V was cut by 2 bases and J by 4 bases, with 8 bases left in between. Germline V gene lookup returns CDR1 KGHSH and CDR2 LQKENI. This CDR3 is 14 amino acids long. The whole variable domain, remainder taken from reference TRBV18 and TRBJ2-2, is NAGVMQNPRHLVRRRGQEARLRCSPMKGHSHVYWYRQLPEEGLKFMVYLQKENIIDESGMPKERFSAEFPKEGPSILRIQQVVRGDSAAYFCASSPNSATGELFFGEGSRLTVL.

The chain links TRBV6-5 to TRBJ2-7; 10 bases match TRBD1. Germline V gene sequence: CDR1 MNHEY, CDR2 SVGAGI. J lost 6 bases, V lost 6 bases, and 8 bases had no gene match. The CDR3 covers 14 residues. The CDR3 DNA reads as TGTGCCAGCAGCCGGGACAGGGGATTTGGCGAGCAGTACTTC. Encoded protein: CASSRDRGFGEQYF.

V usage is TRBV28 and J usage is TRBJ2-7, with TRBD2 as a possible D gene (6 bases). CDR1 is MDHEN and CDR2 is SYDVKM in the germline V gene. The CDR3 spans 16 residues. The germline V and J ends were trimmed by 5 bases and 1 base, with 18 bases remaining between them. CDR3 bases: TGTGCCAGCAGTCCCCGGAGCGGGCCGCCTTCCTACGAGCAGTACTTC. This gives the protein CASSPRSGPPSYEQYF.

The rearrangement uses TRBV2 and TRBJ2-7, with D uncertain. Germline V lookup: CDR1 SNHLY, CDR2 FYNNEI. V lost 3 bases to trimming and J lost 2 bases, with 8 bases between them. There are 13 residues in the CDR3. The CDR3: CASSDGAAYEQYV. The CDR3 nucleotides are TGTGCCAGCAGTGACGGTGCCGCCTACGAGCAGTACGTC.

The rearrangement joins TRBV27 to TRBJ1-5; D not resolved. Germline values: CDR1 MNHEY, CDR2 SMNVEV (reference sequence). This CDR3 region has 16 residues. V was shortened by 7 bases and J by 0 bases, with 16 bases between the two germline ends. In DNA, the CDR3 is TGTGCCAGCACCTTACGCCCCTTTCCTAGCAATCAGCCCCAGCATTTT. It encodes CASTLRPFPSNQPQHF.

The chain recombines TRBV18 with TRBJ2-1; 8 positions match TRBD2. CDR1 and CDR2 from the germline V gene are KGHSH and LQKENI. The CDR3 is made up of 17 amino acids. V trimming: 2 bases; J trimming: 0 bases; junction bases outside the gene matches: 6. The CDR3 here is CASSPRAGASSYNEQFF. The CDR3 DNA is TGTGCCAGCTCACCAAGAGCGGGGGCAAGCTCCTACAATGAGCAGTTCTTC.

The chain employs TRBV9 and TRBJ2-2; 8 bases align to TRBD1. Germline V gene data show CDR1 as SGDLS and CDR2 as YYNGEE. This CDR3 contains 13 residues. With 3 bases clipped from V and 14 bases from J, the junction kept 9 bases outside the gene matches. CDR3 nucleotide sequence: TGTGCCAGCAGCGGAGGACAGGGAGTCTTTCTGTTTTTT. Translated: CASSGGQGVFLFF.

The J gene is TRBJ1-2, the V gene TRBV6-5, with TRBD1 identical over 8 bases. Trimming cost V 8 bases and J 4 bases; bases outside gene matches: 3. The CDR3 spans 12 residues. The germline V gene encodes CDR1 MNHEY and CDR2 SVGAGI. Written as DNA, the CDR3 is TGTGCCAGCGGCAGGGGGCTCTATGGCTACACCTTC. It translates to CASGRGLYGYTF.